Shown below are 13 T cell receptor beta chains from a single sample sequenced in a study of cytomegalovirus exposure and HLA in healthy donors. TCRdb keeps only in-frame clones here, not all; method: immunoSEQ multiplex PCR. The table lists hundreds of thousands of clones, 86% of them singletons, with approximately 0.86% in the top ten. Source material: PBMCs. Source of these receptors: a woman aged 18-29 years in good health and CMV-seronegative.

This chain connects TRBV19 to TRBJ2-7; 9 nucleotides line up with TRBD2. The CDR3 runs to 16 residues. Trimming cost V 9 bases and J 0 bases; bases outside gene matches: 12. CDR1 and CDR2 from the germline V gene are LNHDA and SQIVND (reference sequence). CDR3 sequence reads: CASYPLAGERSYEQYF. In nucleotides, the CDR3 is TGTGCCAGCTACCCCTTAGCGGGAGAACGCTCCTACGAGCAGTACTTC.

This clone was counted a single time. The chain employs TRBV6-1 and TRBJ2-3; D remains ambiguous. V dropped 7 bases and J dropped 0 bases, with 8 bases sitting between them. The CDR3 has 13 residues. The V gene's germline CDR1 is MNHNS and CDR2 SASEGT. CDR3 coding DNA: TGTGCCAGCACTGCGAGTAGCACAGATACGCAGTATTTT. Its protein product is CASTASSTDTQYF.

This clone was observed a handful of times. The chain employs TRBV2 and TRBJ1-2; TRBD1 aligns across 8 bases. The CDR3 consists of 13 residues. J gave up 6 bases and V 4 bases, and 4 bases lay outside the gene matches. From germline, CDR1 is SNHLY and CDR2 FYNNEI. The CDR3 region is CASSGRQGNGYTF. The CDR3 bases are TGTGCCAGCAGTGGCCGACAGGGGAATGGCTACACCTTC.

The V call is TRBV6-5, the J call TRBJ2-2; D may be TRBD1 (6 bases). The CDR3 extends over 16 amino acids. Trimming cost V 0 bases and J 2 bases, with 10 bases left between them. Germline V lookup: CDR1 MNHEY, CDR2 SVGAGI. The CDR3 DNA is TGTGCCAGCAGTTACTCACAGGGCCGTAACACCGGGGAGCTGTTTTTT. Protein: CASSYSQGRNTGELFF.

The count of this clone is one. The rearrangement joins TRBV27 to TRBJ2-7, with a possible D match to TRBD1 (6 bases). V dropped 5 bases and J dropped 5 bases, with 19 bases sitting between them. Germline V gene data show CDR1 as MNHEY and CDR2 as SMNVEV (reference sequence). The CDR3 runs 15 residues. The CDR3 sequence: CASSIDRGQLHEQYF. CDR3 coding DNA: TGTGCCAGCAGTATAGACCGGGGACAACTCCACGAGCAGTACTTC.

J is TRBJ2-5 and V is TRBV19, with TRBD2 matching over 8 bases. V gave up 5 bases and J gave up 9 bases; unmatched junction bases: 11. The CDR3 is 14 residues long. Germline V gene sequence: CDR1 LNHDA, CDR2 SQIVND (reference sequence). The CDR3 loop reads CASSSGGLVPPQYF. The DNA for the CDR3 is TGTGCCAGTAGTTCTGGGGGACTAGTACCGCCCCAGTACTTC.

In DNA form, the CDR3 reads TGTGCCAGCAGCCCCGGACAGGGGAGGCACGAGCAGTACTTC. Its protein is CASSPGQGRHEQYF. V is TRBV5-4 and J is TRBJ2-7; 9 bases agree with TRBD1. The germline CDR1 and CDR2 sequences are SGHNT and YYREEE (reference sequence). V was clipped by 4 bases and J by 5 bases; unmatched bases: 7. CDR3 length: 14 amino acids.

The chain links TRBV15 to TRBJ2-1; D is ambiguous. Germline lookup yields CDR1 LNHNV and CDR2 YYDKDF (reference sequence). V was clipped by 3 bases and J by 0 bases, with 9 bases between them. This CDR3 contains 15 residues. This chain's CDR3 is CATSRGVSSYNEQFF. The CDR3 DNA sequence: TGTGCCACCAGCAGGGGCGTGAGCTCCTACAATGAGCAGTTCTTC.

Of note for this clone: The sample holds other DNA sequences that translate to the same CDR3. This chain links TRBV27 with TRBJ2-7; 11 bases are shared with TRBD2. This CDR3 has 15 amino acids. Per the germline V gene, CDR1 is MNHEY and CDR2 is SMNVEV (reference sequence). Unmatched junction bases numbered 6, after V lost 4 bases and J lost 4 bases. The CDR3 DNA reads TGTGCCAGCAGTTCATCTACTAGCGGGAGTTACGAGCAGTACTTC. Amino acid sequence: CASSSSTSGSYEQYF.

The sample holds one count of this clone. The chain uses TRBV4-1 and TRBJ2-3; possibly TRBD2 for D (5 bases). Germline V gene sequence: CDR1 MGHRA, CDR2 YSYEKL. Trimming took 1 base from V and 8 from J, leaving 10 bases between them. The CDR3 covers 13 residues. CDR3 DNA: TGCGCCAGCAGCCAAGCGGGGAGTCCTACGCAGTATTTT. Residues: CASSQAGSPTQYF.

This clone came up a few times. This sequence joins TRBV4-1 and TRBJ1-2; a possible D gene is TRBD1 (6 bases). The germline gives CDR1 MGHRA, CDR2 YSYEKL. V dropped 3 bases and J dropped 5 bases, with 13 bases sitting between them. This CDR3 contains 14 residues. CDR3 nucleotides: TGCGCCAGCAGCCACAAGGGGGTCCTATATGGCTACACCTTC. Translated: CASSHKGVLYGYTF.

The CDR3 loop is CASSQEGRGGDEQFF. The DNA for the CDR3 is TGTGCCAGCAGCCAAGAGGGGCGGGGGGGAGATGAGCAGTTCTTC. This sequence joins TRBV4-2 and TRBJ2-1; 9 nucleotides agree with TRBD2. J lost 8 bases, V lost 0 bases, and 5 bases had no gene match. CDR3 length: 15 amino acids. Germline V lookup: CDR1 LGHNA, CDR2 YNFKEQ.

This chain links TRBV7-8 with TRBJ2-4, with D maybe TRBD1 (6 bases). V was shortened by 4 bases and J by 1 base, with 11 bases between the two germline ends. CDR1 and CDR2 from the germline V gene are SGHVS and FQNEAQ. The CDR3 runs 15 residues. The DNA for the CDR3 is TGTGCCAGCAGCTCCAATCAGGGGGCCAAAAACATTCAGTACTTC. This codes for CASSSNQGAKNIQYF.